Below, 26 T cell receptor beta chains from the same sample are listed, as sequenced in a study of blood T cell repertoires in COVID-19. The protocol was immunoSEQ multiplex PCR, while the TCRdb copy is restricted to in-frame clones and leaves out a portion. The sample gives 200,000 or so clones, 70% to 90% of which show up once; roughly 3% is in the top ten. The specimen was peripheral blood. All receptors derive from a man aged 55 to 70 with acute or convalescent COVID-19.

This clone was observed a few times. The CDR3 loop is CASSSPGQGISGANVLTF. CDR3 coding DNA: TGTGCCAGCAGCAGCCCCGGACAGGGCATCTCCGGGGCCAACGTCCTGACTTTC. V gene TRBV28 combines with J gene TRBJ2-6; 8 bases map to TRBD1. CDR1 and CDR2 from the germline V gene are MDHEN and SYDVKM. The CDR3 loop spans 18 amino acids. The junction had 14 bases not matched to a gene; V was cut back by 6 bases and J by 4 bases.

The chain carries TRBV7-9 and TRBJ2-2; 12 bases are a match to TRBD2. CDR3 size: 16 residues. Germline CDR1 and CDR2: SEHNR and FQNEAQ (reference sequence). Trimming removed 2 bases from V and 4 bases from J; junction bases left unmatched: 2. The CDR3 protein is CASSLTSGRPTGELFF. CDR3 sequence (DNA): TGTGCCAGCAGCTTAACTAGCGGGAGGCCCACCGGGGAGCTGTTTTTT.

The chain carries TRBV6-2 or TRBV6-3 and TRBJ1-1; TRBD1 matches 8 bases. Germline V gives CDR1 MNHEY, CDR2 SVGEGT. Trimming removed 5 bases from V and 7 bases from J; junction bases left unmatched: 15. The CDR3 consists of 16 residues. DNA for the CDR3: TGTGCCAGCAGTCCCGGACAGGGAAGTTTGAACTTTGAAGCTTTCTTT. It codes for CASSPGQGSLNFEAFF.

The chain links TRBV5-1 to TRBJ2-5; D might be TRBD2 (6 bases). The germline CDR1 and CDR2 sequences are SGHRS and YFSETQ. The CDR3 length is 14 residues. The germline V and J ends were trimmed by 0 bases and 7 bases, with 13 bases remaining between them. In DNA form, the CDR3 reads TGCGCCAGCAGCTTGGGGGACGGGAGTGGGACCCAGTACTTC. It specifies CASSLGDGSGTQYF.

The chain recombines TRBV5-6 with TRBJ2-2; D is ambiguous. V lost 6 bases, J lost 5 bases, and 11 bases lay in between. Germline V gene data show CDR1 as SGHDT and CDR2 as YYEEEE. This CDR3 region has 13 residues. This CDR3 reads CASTRVGTGELFF. The CDR3 DNA reads as TGTGCCAGCACCCGGGTCGGAACCGGGGAGCTGTTTTTT.

For this clone: Compared with germline, one end of the junction differs, possibly owing to a read error. V usage is TRBV19 and J usage is TRBJ2-1; 10 bases line up with TRBD2. CDR1 and CDR2 (germline): LNHDA, SQIVND (reference sequence). This CDR3 is built from 16 residues. CDR3 nucleotides: TGTGCGAGTAGGACTAGCGGAGCCGAGGGGTACAATGAGCAGTTCTTC. This codes for CASRTSGAEGYNEQFF. The full variable domain, with the rest looked up from reference TRBV19 and TRBJ2-1, is DGGITQSPKYLFRKEGQNVTLSCEQNLNHDAMYWYRQDPGQGLRLIYYSQIVNDFQKGDIAEGYSVSREKKESFPLTVTSAQKNPTAFYLCASRTSGAEGYNEQFFGPGTRLTVL.

This chain joins TRBV28 and TRBJ2-1, with D possibly being TRBD2 (6 bases). CDR1 is MDHEN, CDR2 SYDVKM, per germline. The V gene lost 6 bases and the J gene lost 1 base, with 19 bases spanning the gap. The CDR3 loop spans 17 amino acids. The CDR3 DNA is TGTGCCAGCAGCTTTTCAGCCCGGGCGGGGTCCTACAATGAGCAGTTCTTC. This codes for CASSFSARAGSYNEQFF. Looking up the rest from reference TRBV28 and TRBJ2-1 gives the full variable domain: DVKVTQSSRYLVKRTGEKVFLECVQDMDHENMFWYRQDPGLGLRLIYFSYDVKMKEKGDIPEGYSVSREKKERFSLILESASTNQTSMYLCASSFSARAGSYNEQFFGPGTRLTVL.

The chain combines TRBV28 with TRBJ1-4; unclear D gene. With 2 bases removed from V and 8 bases from J, the gap between germline ends came to 12 bases. CDR1 is MDHEN, CDR2 SYDVKM, per germline. The CDR3 is 14 residues long. The CDR3 nucleotides read TGTGCCAGCAGTTTAAGCACCAGCGGGGAAAAACTGTTTTTT. Protein product: CASSLSTSGEKLFF.

The genes are TRBV5-1 and TRBJ2-7; weak D call: TRBD2 (5 bases). Trimming took 3 bases from V and 5 from J, leaving 18 bases between them. The CDR3 has 15 amino acids. Germline CDR1 and CDR2: SGHRS and YFSETQ. This CDR3 is CASSWPSRGSHEQYF. CDR3 sequence (DNA): TGCGCCAGCAGCTGGCCGAGTCGGGGTAGCCACGAGCAGTACTTC.

The chain uses TRBV2 and TRBJ2-6; D perhaps matches TRBD1 (6 bases). Germline-derived CDR1 and CDR2 are SNHLY and FYNNEI. The CDR3 runs to 16 residues. V lost 6 bases and J 2 bases, leaving 14 bases between the germline ends. The CDR3 coding sequence is TGTGCCAGCAGGAGATACAGGGACCCTGGGGCCAACGTCCTGACTTTC. It translates to CASRRYRDPGANVLTF.

V is TRBV28 and J is TRBJ2-1; D possibly corresponds to TRBD2 (5 bases). Germline V lookup: CDR1 MDHEN, CDR2 SYDVKM. CDR3 length equals 14 residues. V was pared by 8 bases and J by 7 bases, with 18 bases between. The CDR3 region has the DNA TGTGCCAGCCTGGCCCCTCGGGGTGGGAATGAGCAGTTCTTC. Residues: CASLAPRGGNEQFF.

V and J are TRBV7-6 and TRBJ2-5; 10 bases line up with TRBD2. The germline gives CDR1 SGHVS, CDR2 FNYEAQ. The trim removed 4 bases at V and 4 bases at J, leaving 6 bases unmatched. The CDR3 spans 15 residues. The CDR3 here is CASSWLAGVRETQYF. Here the CDR3 DNA reads TGTGCCAGCAGCTGGCTAGCGGGAGTACGAGAGACCCAGTACTTC.

A few counts support this clone. V gene TRBV4-2 combines with J gene TRBJ2-2, with a possible D match to TRBD2 (6 bases). In germline, CDR1 is LGHNA, CDR2 YNFKEQ. This CDR3 spans 16 amino acids. V was trimmed by 4 bases and J by 0 bases, leaving 12 bases between them. The CDR3 DNA follows: TGTGCCAGCAGCCGGACCGGGACTGCGAACACCGGGGAGCTGTTTTTT. This codes for CASSRTGTANTGELFF.

The chain recombines TRBV7-9 with TRBJ1-4; 12 bases match TRBD1. V was pared by 2 bases and J by 6 bases, with 7 bases of the junction left unmatched. The V gene's germline CDR1 is SEHNR and CDR2 FQNEAQ (reference sequence). CDR3 size: 17 residues. The CDR3 nucleotides are TGTGCCAGCAGCTTATCGGGACAGGGGGCTCCGGATGAAAAACTGTTTTTT. Amino acid sequence: CASSLSGQGAPDEKLFF.

The CDR3 bases are TGTGCCAGCAGTTTCAGGGGGCGTACCGGGGAGCTGTTTTTT. This gives the protein CASSFRGRTGELFF. The chain is built from TRBV6-5 and TRBJ2-2; TRBD1 agrees at 8 bases. Germline V gene lookup returns CDR1 MNHEY and CDR2 SVGAGI. V was pared by 4 bases and J by 5 bases, with 3 bases of the junction left unmatched. The CDR3 is 14 amino acids.

This rearrangement joins TRBV18 to TRBJ1-2, with 8 bases identical to TRBD1. The germline CDR1 and CDR2 sequences are KGHSH and LQKENI. V was pared by 5 bases and J by 7 bases, with 12 bases of the junction left unmatched. The CDR3 totals 15 residues. The chain's CDR3 is CASSSGTQGDRGYTF. For the CDR3, the DNA is TGTGCCAGCTCATCCGGGACACAGGGGGATCGTGGCTACACCTTC.

This chain uses TRBV7-2 with TRBJ1-2, with TRBD1 matching 9 bases. Germline V lookup: CDR1 SGHTA, CDR2 FQGNSA. This CDR3 comprises 15 residues. After removal of 2 bases from V and 4 bases from J, the junction contained 5 bases not matched to a gene. Written as DNA, the CDR3 is TGTGCCAGCAGCTTAAGTACAGGGGGCGGCTATGGCTACACCTTC. Its translation: CASSLSTGGGYGYTF.

The count of this clone is one. DNA for the CDR3: TGTGCTAGTGGTTCCGGAAAGCGGGGGGCCTACGAGCAGTACTTC. Its translation is CASGSGKRGAYEQYF. The chain joins TRBV12-5 to TRBJ2-7; 9 bases map to TRBD2. V gave up 4 bases and J gave up 2 bases; unmatched junction bases: 6. Germline V gene data show CDR1 as LGHNT and CDR2 as FRNRAP. The CDR3 is 15 residues long.

The J gene is TRBJ2-3, the V gene TRBV11-2, with TRBD2 matching 13 bases. V lost 6 bases, J lost 5 bases, and 5 bases stayed unmatched. The CDR3 has 15 residues. The germline V gene encodes CDR1 SGHAT and CDR2 FQNNGV. The CDR3 sequence is CASRTGLAGRDTQYF. The DNA of the CDR3 is TGTGCCAGCAGAACGGGACTAGCGGGGAGAGATACGCAGTATTTT.

This clone was counted many times. This chain joins TRBV4-3 and TRBJ2-1; 10 positions agree with TRBD2. The CDR3 totals 17 residues. V gave up 1 base and J gave up 6 bases; unmatched junction bases: 9. The germline V gene encodes CDR1 LGHNA and CDR2 YSLEER. This CDR3 is CASSQAAAGGGGNEQFF. CDR3 nucleotides: TGCGCCAGCAGCCAAGCGGCAGCGGGAGGGGGAGGCAATGAGCAGTTCTTC.

DNA of the CDR3: TGCGCCAGCAGCGTAGGGGATAGGTCGACTGAAGCTTTCTTT. Its translation is CASSVGDRSTEAFF. The chain uses TRBV5-1 and TRBJ1-1, with a possible D match to TRBD1 (5 bases). V lost 4 bases, J lost 5 bases, and 15 bases lay in between. Germline V lookup: CDR1 SGHRS, CDR2 YFSETQ. This CDR3 spans 14 amino acids. The full variable domain, completed using reference TRBV5-1 and TRBJ1-1, is KAGVTQTPRYLIKTRGQQVTLSCSPISGHRSVSWYQQTPGQGLQFLFEYFSETQRNKGNFPGRFSGRQFSNSRSEMNVSTLELGDSALYLCASSVGDRSTEAFFGQGTRLTVV.

This chain connects TRBV5-8 to TRBJ2-3; D is ambiguous. CDR1 is SGHTS and CDR2 is YDEGEE in the germline V gene. Trimming took 5 bases from V and 1 from J, leaving 17 bases between them. This CDR3 comprises 16 residues. The CDR3: CASSSLVIGGTDTQYF. As DNA, the CDR3 is TGTGCCAGCAGTTCGTTGGTCATTGGAGGCACAGATACGCAGTATTTT.

This chain links TRBV2 with TRBJ1-4, with 7 bases aligning to TRBD1. The junction had 9 bases not matched to a gene; V was cut back by 6 bases and J by 8 bases. CDR1 and CDR2 (germline): SNHLY, FYNNEI. CDR3 length: 14 amino acids. In DNA, the CDR3 is TGTGCCAGCAGGCAGGACAGGACCGCCGAAAAACTGTTTTTT. It translates to CASRQDRTAEKLFF.

The genes are TRBV2 and TRBJ1-5; no clear D gene. The CDR3 consists of 12 residues. Germline V CDR1 and CDR2: SNHLY, FYNNEI. V was cut by 7 bases and J by 4 bases, with 8 bases left in between. CDR3 DNA: TGTGCCAGCAACCGGGATAATCAGCCCCAGCATTTT. Amino acid sequence: CASNRDNQPQHF. The full variable domain, completed using reference TRBV2 and TRBJ1-5, is EPEVTQTPSHQVTQMGQEVILRCVPISNHLYFYWYRQILGQKVEFLVSFYNNEISEKSEIFDDQFSVERPDGSNFTLKIRSTKLEDSAMYFCASNRDNQPQHFGDGTRLSIL.

J is TRBJ1-6 and V is TRBV30, with a tentative D call TRBD1 (6 bases). Germline CDR1 GTSNPN, CDR2 SVGIG (reference sequence). This CDR3 is built from 13 residues. Trimming cost V 2 bases and J 8 bases, with 10 bases left between them. CDR3 nucleotides: TGTGCCTGGAGTCAGGACAGCTATTCACCCCTCCACTTT. It translates to CAWSQDSYSPLHF.

This clone was recorded once. The chain carries TRBV28 and TRBJ1-6, with D uncertain. There are 15 residues in the CDR3. Germline loops: CDR1 MDHEN, CDR2 SYDVKM. V lost 2 bases to trimming and J lost 3 bases, with 8 bases between them. CDR3 sequence: CASSLHSGYNSPLHF. The CDR3 bases are TGTGCCAGCAGTTTACATAGTGGCTATAATTCACCCCTCCACTTT.